The 23 T cell receptor beta chains below come from one sample, sequenced in a study of cytomegalovirus exposure and HLA in healthy donors. PCR employed 60 Vbeta and 13 Jbeta primers. Sequencing was performed with immunoSEQ multiplex PCR; in TCRdb, only in-frame clones are kept and a portion is missing. This table lists about 110,000 clones. Source material: PBMCs. These receptors were obtained from a man aged 45-65 years in good health and CMV-seronegative.

The gene calls are TRBV5-6 and TRBJ1-1; D is ambiguous. CDR3 length equals 15 residues. V lost 1 base and J lost 4, with 14 bases in between. The germline V gene has CDR1 SGHDT and CDR2 YYEEEE. The CDR3 loop is CASSLTLEVRTEAFF. The CDR3 DNA reads as TGTGCCAGCAGCTTGACGTTGGAGGTGCGCACTGAAGCTTTCTTT.

This chain links TRBV5-1 with TRBJ2-1; TRBD1 might be the D (5 bases). Per the germline V gene, CDR1 is SGHRS and CDR2 is YFSETQ. Trimming left V 2 bases short and J 6 bases short, with 15 bases between. The CDR3 spans 15 residues. CDR3 nucleotide sequence: TGCGCCAGCAGCTTATTTAGTAGGCAGGGCAATGAGCAGTTCTTC. This codes for CASSLFSRQGNEQFF.

The chain employs TRBV27 and TRBJ2-7; tentative D call: TRBD2 (7 bases). V gave up 5 bases and J gave up 3 bases, with 11 bases separating them. The CDR3 sequence is 13 residues long. The V gene's germline CDR1 is MNHEY and CDR2 SMNVEV (reference sequence). The CDR3 DNA follows: TGTGCCAGCAGTCCGAGGGGGGGCTACGAGCAGTACTTC. It is translated as CASSPRGGYEQYF.

V usage is TRBV30 and J usage is TRBJ1-2, with 7 bases lining up with TRBD1. V shed 5 bases, J shed 3 bases, and the junction held 21 bases outside the gene matches. Looked up from germline, CDR1 is GTSNPN and CDR2 is SVGIG (reference sequence). The CDR3 contains 18 residues. For the CDR3, the DNA is TGTGCCTGGGCAGCCCCACCGGGACAGCGCCTATACTACTATGGCTACACCTTC. Protein product: CAWAAPPGQRLYYYGYTF.

This chain uses TRBV5-4 with TRBJ1-2; possible D gene TRBD1, 5 bases. The CDR3 has 12 amino acids. Trimming pared 3 bases from V and 8 bases from J, leaving 11 bases between. Germline V CDR1 and CDR2: SGHNT, YYREEE (reference sequence). CDR3 nucleotides: TGTGCCAGCAGCTCGGTTGGGGCCGGCTACACCTTC. It codes for CASSSVGAGYTF.

The chain recombines TRBV19 with TRBJ2-7; TRBD1 matches 10 bases. This CDR3 has 15 residues. Germline loops: CDR1 LNHDA, CDR2 SQIVND (reference sequence). V was pared by 4 bases and J by 5 bases, with 8 bases of the junction left unmatched. In DNA form, the CDR3 reads TGTGCCAGTAGTAGCGGGACAGGGGTTTGGAACGAGCAGTACTTC. Translated, it gives CASSSGTGVWNEQYF.

J is TRBJ1-2 and V is TRBV27, with D possibly matching TRBD1 (5 bases). Between the trimmed V and J ends, which lost 3 bases and 4 bases, there was a span of 9 bases. Germline V gene lookup returns CDR1 MNHEY and CDR2 SMNVEV (reference sequence). This CDR3 has 13 residues. The CDR3: CASSFQGTYGYTF. In DNA form, the CDR3 reads TGTGCCAGCAGTTTTCAGGGAACCTATGGCTACACCTTC.

Here the CDR3 reads CASALNGDRGAGELFF. CDR3 coding DNA: TGCGCCAGCGCCCTAAATGGGGACAGGGGCGCCGGGGAGCTGTTTTTT. The chain employs TRBV5-1 and TRBJ2-2; 10 bases map to TRBD1. The CDR3 extends over 16 amino acids. Trimming at V came to 7 bases and at J to 6 bases, leaving 12 bases not matched to a gene. Germline V lookup: CDR1 SGHRS, CDR2 YFSETQ. Combining the CDR3 with reference TRBV5-1 and TRBJ2-2 gives the whole variable domain KAGVTQTPRYLIKTRGQQVTLSCSPISGHRSVSWYQQTPGQGLQFLFEYFSETQRNKGNFPGRFSGRQFSNSRSEMNVSTLELGDSALYLCASALNGDRGAGELFFGEGSRLTVL.

The V gene is TRBV6-6, the J gene TRBJ1-2; weak D call: TRBD1 (5 bases). V gave up 7 bases and J gave up 3 bases, with 15 bases separating them. Germline V gives CDR1 MNHNY, CDR2 SVGAGI (reference sequence). This CDR3 has 14 residues. CDR3 DNA sequence: TGTGCCAGCATCTCCTACGCGGGGGACTATGGCTACACCTTC. It yields the protein CASISYAGDYGYTF.

V usage is TRBV7-9 and J usage is TRBJ1-1, with D possibly TRBD1 on 5 matching bases. With 3 bases removed from V and 0 bases from J, the gap between germline ends came to 14 bases. The V gene's germline CDR1 is SEHNR and CDR2 FQNEAQ (reference sequence). The CDR3 runs to 16 residues. The CDR3 coding sequence is TGTGCCAGCAGCTTCAGGGACTCAATTGTGAACACTGAAGCTTTCTTT. Protein product: CASSFRDSIVNTEAFF.

The V gene is TRBV13, the J gene TRBJ1-1; 7 bases are shared with TRBD1. Germline lookup yields CDR1 PRHDT and CDR2 FYEKMQ (reference sequence). This CDR3 is built from 16 residues. The trim removed 4 bases at V and 5 bases at J, leaving 13 bases unmatched. CDR3 protein: CASSSLQTGFKTEAFF. The CDR3, as DNA: TGTGCCAGCAGCTCTCTACAGACAGGGTTTAAGACTGAAGCTTTCTTT.

The V gene is TRBV6-1, the J gene TRBJ1-6; no firm D call. Germline CDR1 and CDR2: MNHNS and SASEGT. Trimming removed 2 bases from V and 11 bases from J, with 10 bases in between. The CDR3 length is 13 residues. The CDR3 DNA reads as TGTGCCAGCAGTGAAACTCACGCTCCACCCCTCCACTTT. Protein sequence: CASSETHAPPLHF.

The genes are TRBV4-3 and TRBJ2-1, with no clear D. The CDR3 is made up of 14 amino acids. V dropped 3 bases and J dropped 5 bases, with 11 bases sitting between them. Germline CDR1 and CDR2: LGHNA and YSLEER. In nucleotides, the CDR3 is TGCGCCAGCAGCCAGTCGCGTCCCGACAATGAGCAGTTCTTC. Its translation is CASSQSRPDNEQFF.

The chain links TRBV2 to TRBJ2-7, with D tentatively TRBD2 (5 bases). Trimming shortened V by 3 bases and J by 0 bases, and 9 bases separated the two germline ends. The CDR3 spans 14 residues. Germline loops: CDR1 SNHLY, CDR2 FYNNEI. The CDR3 nucleotides read TGTGCCAGCAGTGACAGAACTAGCTCCTACGAGCAGTACTTC. Translation: CASSDRTSSYEQYF. Based on the CDR3 plus reference TRBV2 and TRBJ2-7, the full variable domain is EPEVTQTPSHQVTQMGQEVILRCVPISNHLYFYWYRQILGQKVEFLVSFYNNEISEKSEIFDDQFSVERPDGSNFTLKIRSTKLEDSAMYFCASSDRTSSYEQYFGPGTRLTVT.

The chain carries TRBV19 and TRBJ1-2; 7 bases are shared with TRBD1. The CDR3 runs to 16 residues. Germline CDR1 reads LNHDA; CDR2 reads SQIVND (reference sequence). V dropped 4 bases and J dropped 2; count of bases not matched to a gene: 10. CDR3 in amino acids: CASSTNYRGANYGYTF. CDR3 DNA: TGTGCCAGTAGTACCAACTACAGGGGAGCGAACTATGGCTACACCTTC.

The J gene is TRBJ2-7, the V gene TRBV4-3; 10 bases align to TRBD2. The CDR3 consists of 16 residues. CDR1 and CDR2 from the germline V gene are LGHNA and YSLEER. V lost 4 bases to trimming and J lost 4 bases; unmatched junction nucleotides: 10. CDR3 region: CASSLTSGRAAYEQYF. CDR3 in DNA: TGCGCCAGCAGCCTAACCAGCGGGAGGGCCGCGTACGAGCAGTACTTC.

V gene TRBV9 combines with J gene TRBJ2-3; D may be TRBD2 (6 bases). The CDR3 loop spans 14 amino acids. The germline gives CDR1 SGDLS, CDR2 YYNGEE. V was cut by 7 bases and J by 2 bases, with 14 bases left in between. CDR3 loop: CASSRAGYTDTQYF. DNA for the CDR3: TGTGCCAGCTCTCGCGCGGGGTACACAGATACGCAGTATTTT.

The V gene is TRBV7-8, the J gene TRBJ1-1; no definite D call. The CDR3 is 12 residues long. Germline CDR1 is SGHVS and CDR2 is FQNEAQ. Trimming cost V 5 bases and J 1 base, with 5 bases left between them. The chain's CDR3 is CASSPRNTEAFF. In nucleotides, the CDR3 is TGTGCCAGCAGCCCCAGGAACACTGAAGCTTTCTTT.

The V gene is TRBV5-6, the J gene TRBJ1-2, with 9 bases aligning to TRBD1. Germline lookup yields CDR1 SGHDT and CDR2 YYEEEE. V lost 4 bases and J lost 6; bases outside the gene matches: 4. The CDR3 is 13 amino acids. For the CDR3, the DNA is TGTGCCAGCAGCGTGGGACAGGGTGATGGCTACACCTTC. Protein product: CASSVGQGDGYTF.

The V gene is TRBV6-1, the J gene TRBJ2-5, with D uncertain. The J call may be faulty, since TRBJ2-7 better matches the DNA end. Per the germline V gene, CDR1 is MNHNS and CDR2 is SASEGT. The CDR3 has 13 residues. Here the CDR3 reads CASSEYRNYEQYF. CDR3 bases: TGTGCCAGCAGTGAGTACAGAAATTACGAGCAGTACTTC.

V is TRBV30 and J is TRBJ2-3, with unresolved D. CDR1 is GTSNPN and CDR2 is SVGIG in the germline V gene (reference sequence). With 3 bases removed from V and 2 bases from J, the gap between germline ends came to 15 bases. The length of the CDR3 is 15 residues. This chain's CDR3 is CAWSPKKGVTDTQYF. CDR3 bases: TGTGCCTGGAGCCCCAAGAAAGGAGTCACAGATACGCAGTATTTT.

V gene TRBV2 combines with J gene TRBJ1-5, with unresolved D. The germline gives CDR1 SNHLY, CDR2 FYNNEI. CDR3 length: 13 residues. Deletions cut 4 bases from V and 6 bases from J, with 10 bases between. CDR3 nucleotides: TGTGCCAGCAGTGTCAATACGGTTCAGCCCCAGCATTTT. Protein sequence: CASSVNTVQPQHF.

The genes are TRBV5-1 and TRBJ1-5; tentative D call: TRBD1 (6 bases). V lost 0 bases to trimming and J lost 3 bases, with 10 bases between them. CDR3 size: 15 residues. From germline, CDR1 is SGHRS and CDR2 YFSETQ. CDR3 bases: TGCGCCAGCAGCTTGGATGGACAGCTCAATCAGCCCCAGCATTTT. This translates into CASSLDGQLNQPQHF.